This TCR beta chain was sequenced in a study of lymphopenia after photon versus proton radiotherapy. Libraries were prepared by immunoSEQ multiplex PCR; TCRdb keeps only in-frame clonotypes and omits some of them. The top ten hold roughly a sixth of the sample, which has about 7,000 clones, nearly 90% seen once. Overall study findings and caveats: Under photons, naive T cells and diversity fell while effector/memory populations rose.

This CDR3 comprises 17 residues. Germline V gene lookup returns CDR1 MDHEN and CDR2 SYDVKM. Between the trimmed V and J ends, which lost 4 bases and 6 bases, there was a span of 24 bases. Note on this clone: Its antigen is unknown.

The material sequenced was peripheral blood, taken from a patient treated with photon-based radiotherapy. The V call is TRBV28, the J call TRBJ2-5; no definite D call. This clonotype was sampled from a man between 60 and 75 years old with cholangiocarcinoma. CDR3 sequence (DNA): TGTGCCAGCAGTTCCTGGGGTGAGCCCCGGGCTCAAAAGACCCAGTACTTC. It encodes CASSSWGEPRAQKTQYF.